This is a list of T cell receptor beta chains from one sample in a study of identifying expanded T cells in peripheral blood. The table came from immunoSEQ multiplex PCR; TCRdb's copy has only in-frame clones and leaves some out. The table shows about 80,000 clones, with approximately 90% occurring only once. Sequenced: blood. The receptors shown here come from a person aged 18 to 69 in good health. CDR3s include the opening cysteine and the closing phenylalanine or tryptophan. The order of the fields is J gene, CDR3 length, D gene, V gene, clone size, CDR3 protein, CDR3 DNA. A D gene is named only where the DNA matches it firmly. Clone size, where shown, is once, few, many, or a class for clones that have expanded.

j_call: TRBJ1-1
cdr3_length: 13
d_call: TRBD1
v_call: TRBV6-5
clone_size: NA
cdr3_aa: CASAEDRGTEAFF
cdr3_nt: TGTGCCAGCGCAGAGGACAGGGGGACTGAAGCTTTCTTT

j_call: TRBJ1-1
cdr3_length: 14
d_call: NA
v_call: TRBV11-2
clone_size: NA
cdr3_aa: CASRSGHLNTEAFF
cdr3_nt: TGTGCCAGCAGGTCGGGGCACTTGAACACTGAAGCTTTCTTT

j_call: TRBJ2-1
cdr3_length: 15
d_call: TRBD1
v_call: TRBV14
clone_size: NA
cdr3_aa: CASSPRDRFYNEQFF
cdr3_nt: TGTGCCAGCAGCCCCCGGGACAGGTTCTACAATGAGCAGTTCTTC

j_call: TRBJ1-2
cdr3_length: 14
d_call: TRBD1
v_call: TRBV4-2
clone_size: NA
cdr3_aa: CASSLDQGAEGYTF
cdr3_nt: TGTGCCAGCAGCCTCGACCAGGGGGCTGAAGGCTACACCTTC

j_call: TRBJ2-3
cdr3_length: 16
d_call: TRBD2
v_call: TRBV7-9
clone_size: NA
cdr3_aa: CASAGGKRGNTDTQYF
cdr3_nt: TGTGCCAGCGCTGGGGGAAAGCGGGGGAACACAGATACGCAGTATTTT

j_call: TRBJ2-4
cdr3_length: 15
d_call: TRBD1
v_call: TRBV9
clone_size: NA
cdr3_aa: CASSVDGTVGDIQYF
cdr3_nt: TGTGCCAGCAGCGTAGATGGGACAGTGGGAGACATTCAGTACTTC

j_call: TRBJ2-7
cdr3_length: 15
d_call: TRBD1
v_call: TRBV19
clone_size: NA
cdr3_aa: CASSWTGGSSYEQYF
cdr3_nt: TGTGCCAGTAGTTGGACAGGGGGCAGCTCCTACGAGCAGTACTTC

j_call: TRBJ1-5
cdr3_length: 12
d_call: NA
v_call: TRBV6-1
clone_size: NA
cdr3_aa: CASRRIDGPQHF
cdr3_nt: TGTGCCAGCAGACGAATTGATGGGCCCCAGCATTTT

j_call: TRBJ2-5
cdr3_length: 11
d_call: NA
v_call: TRBV5-1
clone_size: NA
cdr3_aa: CASSDTETQYF
cdr3_nt: TGCGCCAGCAGCGACACTGAGACCCAGTACTTC

j_call: TRBJ1-2
cdr3_length: 14
d_call: NA
v_call: TRBV4-3
clone_size: NA
cdr3_aa: CASSDRDATGGYTF
cdr3_nt: TGCGCCAGCAGCGATCGGGACGCGACGGGAGGCTACACCTTC

j_call: TRBJ2-1
cdr3_length: 18
d_call: TRBD2
v_call: TRBV29-1
clone_size: once
cdr3_aa: CSVLSGTSVSSSYNEQFF
cdr3_nt: TGCAGCGTTCTGTCCGGGACTAGCGTCTCTAGCTCCTACAATGAGCAGTTCTTC

j_call: TRBJ1-5
cdr3_length: 13
d_call: NA
v_call: TRBV2
clone_size: NA
cdr3_aa: CASSGEINQPQHF
cdr3_nt: TGTGCCAGCAGTGGGGAAATTAATCAGCCCCAGCATTTT

j_call: TRBJ1-2
cdr3_length: 13
d_call: TRBD1
v_call: TRBV7-2
clone_size: NA
cdr3_aa: CASSSDRGHGYTF
cdr3_nt: TGTGCCAGCAGCTCGGACAGGGGGCATGGCTACACCTTC

j_call: TRBJ2-7
cdr3_length: 13
d_call: NA
v_call: TRBV7-2
clone_size: NA
cdr3_aa: CASSLAGLAEQYF
cdr3_nt: TGTGCCAGCAGCTTAGCAGGGTTGGCCGAGCAGTACTTC

j_call: TRBJ2-7
cdr3_length: 10
d_call: NA
v_call: TRBV6-1
clone_size: NA
cdr3_aa: CATGAYEQYF
cdr3_nt: TGTGCCACCGGGGCCTACGAGCAGTACTTC

j_call: TRBJ1-5
cdr3_length: 14
d_call: NA
v_call: TRBV6-6
clone_size: NA
cdr3_aa: CASSSRGSNQPQHF
cdr3_nt: TGTGCCAGCAGTTCCCGAGGCAGCAATCAGCCCCAGCATTTT

j_call: TRBJ2-2
cdr3_length: 16
d_call: NA
v_call: TRBV5-4
clone_size: NA
cdr3_aa: CASSLGRGANTGELFF
cdr3_nt: TGTGCCAGCAGCTTGGGACGAGGGGCGAACACCGGGGAGCTGTTTTTT

j_call: TRBJ1-5
cdr3_length: 15
d_call: TRBD1
v_call: TRBV7-6
clone_size: NA
cdr3_aa: CASSRGQFLEQPQHF
cdr3_nt: TGTGCCAGCAGCCGGGGACAGTTCCTTGAACAGCCCCAGCATTTT

j_call: TRBJ2-3
cdr3_length: 18
d_call: NA
v_call: TRBV11-2
clone_size: NA
cdr3_aa: CASSLVLLAGPATDTQYF
cdr3_nt: TGTGCCAGCAGCTTAGTTCTCTTGGCGGGGCCGGCCACAGATACGCAGTATTTT

j_call: TRBJ1-1
cdr3_length: 12
d_call: NA
v_call: TRBV6-5
clone_size: once
cdr3_aa: CASRYRNTEAFF
cdr3_nt: TGTGCCAGCAGGTACAGGAACACTGAAGCTTTCTTT

j_call: TRBJ2-7
cdr3_length: 17
d_call: TRBD1
v_call: TRBV4-3
clone_size: NA
cdr3_aa: CASSQGPTGGSLYEQYF
cdr3_nt: TGCGCCAGCAGCCAAGGCCCTACAGGGGGGTCCCTCTACGAGCAGTACTTC

j_call: TRBJ2-7
cdr3_length: 12
d_call: TRBD1
v_call: TRBV2
clone_size: NA
cdr3_aa: CASTGTASEQYF
cdr3_nt: TGTGCCAGCACGGGGACAGCCTCGGAGCAGTACTTC